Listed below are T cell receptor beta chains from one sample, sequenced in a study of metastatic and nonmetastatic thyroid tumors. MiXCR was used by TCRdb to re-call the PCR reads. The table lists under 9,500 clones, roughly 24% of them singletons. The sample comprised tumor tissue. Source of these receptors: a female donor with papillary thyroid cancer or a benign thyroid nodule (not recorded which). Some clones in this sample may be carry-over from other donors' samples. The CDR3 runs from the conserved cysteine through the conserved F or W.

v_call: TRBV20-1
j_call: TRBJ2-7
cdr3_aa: CSASMGPMSSYEQYF

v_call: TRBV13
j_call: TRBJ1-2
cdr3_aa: CASSLGVTGGYGYTF

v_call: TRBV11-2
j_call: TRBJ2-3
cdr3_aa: CASSDDSAGLSCTQYF

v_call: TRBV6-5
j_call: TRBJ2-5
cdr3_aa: CASSYSRGLETQYF

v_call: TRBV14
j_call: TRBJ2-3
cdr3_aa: CASSLITDTQYF

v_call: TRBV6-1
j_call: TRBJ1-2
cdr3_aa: CASSEASGYTF

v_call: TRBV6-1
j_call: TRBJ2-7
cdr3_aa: CAAHGNRGRNLLEQYF

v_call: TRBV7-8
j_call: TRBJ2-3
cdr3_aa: CASRRALSTDTQYF

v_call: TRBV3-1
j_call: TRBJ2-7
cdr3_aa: CASSQGLNSYEQYF

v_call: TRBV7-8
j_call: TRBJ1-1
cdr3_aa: CASSSTTGGTEAFF

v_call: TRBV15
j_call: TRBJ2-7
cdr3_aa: CATSDTGTGEQYF

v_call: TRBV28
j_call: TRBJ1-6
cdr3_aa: CASSSRGSPLHF

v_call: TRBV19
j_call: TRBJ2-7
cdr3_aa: CASSNGQWSSIFYEQYF

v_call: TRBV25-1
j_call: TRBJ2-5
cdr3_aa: CASSGGETGFLQETQYF

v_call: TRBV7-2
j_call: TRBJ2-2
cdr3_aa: CASSLGAGGTGELFF

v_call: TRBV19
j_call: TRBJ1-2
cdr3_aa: CASSIVGDRVYTF

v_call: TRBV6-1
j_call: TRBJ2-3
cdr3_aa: CASVKKRGVSDTQYF

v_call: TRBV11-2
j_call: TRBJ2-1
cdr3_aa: CASRHGQGGQFF

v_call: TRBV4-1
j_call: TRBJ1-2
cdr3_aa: CASSHPPELTPYEGYTF

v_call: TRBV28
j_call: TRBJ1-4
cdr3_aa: CASSLWSGSNEKLFF